The rows below give T cell receptor beta chains drawn from one sample of a study of T cells after posttransplantation cyclophosphamide. The table came from immunoSEQ multiplex PCR; TCRdb's copy has only in-frame clones and leaves some out. Singletons are absent from the sample, which has around 5,000 clones. The specimen comprised PBMCs, sampled after allogeneic stem cell transplant with posttransplant cyclophosphamide. Source of these receptors: a male patient aged 60 to 75 who received an allogeneic stem cell transplant from a related donor, was CMV-positive, and had no GVHD. Some T cells may be graft donor cells. CDR3s include the opening cysteine and the closing phenylalanine or tryptophan. D genes are given only for firm matches. Some rows have no size entry. The others give once, few or many, or a class for an expanded clone.

j_call clone_size v_call d_call cdr3_aa cdr3_nt
TRBJ1-5 many TRBV7-7 - CASSFLQPQHF TGTGCTAGCAGCTTCCTCCAGCCCCAGCATTTT
TRBJ2-4 many TRBV19 - CASSRGSQNIQYF TGTGCCAGTAGCCGGGGATCCCAAAACATTCAGTACTTC
TRBJ2-1 - TRBV7-9 - CASSSVLMDEQFF TGTGCCAGCAGCTCAGTATTGATGGATGAGCAGTTCTTC
TRBJ2-2 many TRBV18 - CASSPPSPGSGEVDTGELFF TGTGCCAGCTCACCGCCCAGTCCCGGATCGGGGGAGGTGGACACCGGGGAGCTGTTTTTT
TRBJ1-2 few TRBV2 - CASSVDSYGYTF TGTGCCAGCAGTGTCGACAGCTATGGCTACACCTTC
TRBJ1-2 many TRBV19 - CASRTGGRVGGYTF TGTGCCAGTAGGACTGGCGGCAGGGTTGGGGGCTACACCTTC
TRBJ2-7 many TRBV25-1 TRBD1 CASSDSGTGGYEQYF TGTGCCAGCAGTGACTCCGGGACAGGGGGCTACGAGCAGTACTTC
TRBJ1-5 many TRBV6-5 - CASSRQSNQPQHF TGTGCCAGCAGTCGACAGAGCAATCAGCCCCAGCATTTT
TRBJ1-1 many TRBV27 - CASSLQGLYTEAFF TGTGCCAGCAGTTTACAGGGGTTGTACACTGAAGCTTTCTTT
TRBJ1-1 - TRBV7-8 - CASSLVGGNTEAFF TGTGCCAGCAGCTTAGTCGGGGGGAACACTGAAGCTTTCTTT
TRBJ1-2 medium-sized TRBV5-1 TRBD1 CASSPRGDGYTF TGCGCCAGCAGCCCCAGGGGGGATGGCTACACCTTC
TRBJ1-2 many TRBV10-1 - CASSESMAGSFYGYTF TGCGCCAGCAGTGAGTCGATGGCGGGGTCCTTCTATGGCTACACCTTC